These T cell receptor beta chains were read from a single sample in a study of T cell repertoires in cytomegalovirus infection. Antigens for these TCRs are unknown. TCRdb redid the calling of the reads with MiXCR, one entry per CDR3 protein. The data hold approximately 990,000 distinct CDR3 sequences, with more than 25% observed a single time. This sample comprised cultured CD8+ T cells from PBMCs, obtained from culture after CMV antigen stimulation. The receptors originated from a human donor in good health (CMV status not recorded). Some clones in this sample may be carry-over from other donors' samples. CDR3s include the opening cysteine and the closing phenylalanine or tryptophan. D genes are given only for firm matches. Expanded clones are given a class, and other clones once, few, many or no size at all.

J	size	V	D	CDR3	DNA
TRBJ1-2	-	TRBV5-4	TRBD1	CASSLVTGGSNGYTF	TGTGCCAGCAGCTTGGTCACAGGGGGCTCGAATGGCTACACCTTC
TRBJ1-2	-	TRBV2	-	CASRDDYGYTF	TGTGCCAGCAGAGATGACTATGGCTACACCTTC
TRBJ1-5	-	TRBV27	-	CASSPGIGPQHF	TGTGCCAGCAGTCCGGGCATCGGGCCCCAGCATTTT
TRBJ2-2	many	TRBV7-2	-	CASSLNTPSSATGELFF	TGTGCCAGCAGCTTAAATACACCGAGTTCAGCCACCGGGGAGCTGTTTTTT
TRBJ1-1	few	TRBV25-1	-	CAVGAGVRTEAFF	TGTGCTGTCGGTGCGGGGGTTAGGACTGAAGCTTTCTTT
TRBJ1-4	-	TRBV7-6	TRBD1	CASSARTGFNEKLFF	TGTGCCAGCAGCGCCAGGACAGGGTTTAATGAAAAACTGTTTTTT
TRBJ2-1	-	TRBV6-6	-	CASSYGQENYNEQFF	TGTGCCAGCAGTTATGGTCAGGAGAACTACAATGAGCAGTTCTTC
TRBJ2-6	once	TRBV19	TRBD1	CASKNRGLLIGANVLTF	TGTGCCAGTAAGAACAGGGGGCTTTTAATCGGGGCCAACGTCCTGACTTTC
TRBJ2-2	-	TRBV12-3/TRBV12-4	-	CASRSPGRDTGELFF	TGTGCCAGCAGGAGTCCGGGACGGGACACCGGGGAGCTGTTTTTT
TRBJ2-1	-	TRBV12-3/TRBV12-4	TRBD2	CASSLAGGHIDEQFF	TGTGCCAGCAGTCTTGCGGGGGGCCATATCGATGAGCAGTTCTTC
TRBJ2-5	few	TRBV12-3/TRBV12-4	TRBD2	CASSSSSGGETQYF	TGTGCCAGCAGTTCCTCTAGCGGGGGAGAGACCCAGTACTTC
TRBJ2-3	few	TRBV4-1	-	CASSQVSTDTQYF	TGCGCCAGCAGCCAAGTTTCCACAGATACGCAGTATTTT
TRBJ2-1	-	TRBV27	-	CASSFDPSSYNEQFF	TGTGCCAGCAGTTTCGACCCGAGCTCCTACAATGAGCAGTTCTTC
TRBJ2-2	many	TRBV7-6	TRBD2	CASSSSLAGANTGELFF	TGTGCCAGCAGCTCATCACTAGCGGGGGCCAACACCGGGGAGCTGTTTTTT
TRBJ2-4	-	TRBV28	-	CASTASGMDKNIQYF	TGTGCCAGCACGGCCTCAGGGATGGACAAAAACATTCAGTACTTC
TRBJ1-2	few	TRBV3-1	-	CASSQPGPNYGYTF	TGTGCCAGCAGCCAACCGGGACCGAACTATGGCTACACCTTC
TRBJ2-1	-	TRBV7-9	TRBD2	CASSLGLAGGQAYNEQFF	TGTGCCAGCAGTCTAGGACTAGCGGGGGGGCAAGCCTACAATGAGCAGTTCTTC
TRBJ2-1	-	TRBV11-2	TRBD2	CASSSSGIPSNEQFF	TGTGCCAGCAGCTCCAGCGGGATCCCATCTAATGAGCAGTTCTTC
TRBJ2-4	many	TRBV12-3/TRBV12-4	-	CASRAGALHIQYF	TGTGCCAGCCGCGCCGGGGCTTTACACATTCAGTACTTC
TRBJ1-2	-	TRBV28	TRBD1	CASSLNNPFNDREDGYTF	TGTGCCAGCAGTTTAAATAACCCATTTAATGACAGGGAGGATGGCTACACCTTC
TRBJ2-5	-	TRBV6-5	TRBD1	CASSYPGTGDETQYF	TGTGCCAGCAGTTACCCCGGGACAGGGGACGAGACCCAGTACTTC
TRBJ2-6	-	TRBV7-4	-	CASSLRGRTDSGANVLTF	TGTGCCAGCAGCTTAAGGGGTCGGACAGACTCTGGGGCCAACGTCCTGACTTTC
TRBJ2-5	-	TRBV12-3/TRBV12-4	-	CASSFRTEGAARETQYF	TGTGCCAGCAGTTTTCGTACGGAGGGGGCTGCGCGAGAGACCCAGTACTTC
TRBJ2-1	many	TRBV7-8	-	CASSPWGSSSYNEQFF	TGTGCCAGCAGCCCCTGGGGCTCCAGCTCCTACAATGAGCAGTTCTTC
TRBJ2-2	-	TRBV12-3/TRBV12-4	-	CASSFEGTGAGELFF	TGTGCCAGCAGTTTTGAGGGGACTGGGGCCGGGGAGCTGTTTTTT
TRBJ1-6	few	TRBV12-3/TRBV12-4	-	CASSFRATVSSYNSPLHF	TGTGCCAGCAGTTTTCGGGCCACTGTGAGCTCCTATAATTCACCCCTCCACTTT
TRBJ2-3	-	TRBV6-5	-	CASSYFEEPSTDTQYF	TGTGCCAGCAGTTACTTTGAGGAACCTAGCACAGATACGCAGTATTTT
TRBJ1-3	-	TRBV12-3/TRBV12-4	-	CAGRGRGNTIYF	TGTGCCGGAAGGGGAAGAGGAAACACCATATATTTT
TRBJ2-1	few	TRBV11-3	-	CASGGTEGAPYNEQFF	TGTGCCAGCGGCGGGACGGAGGGGGCCCCGTACAATGAGCAGTTCTTC
TRBJ2-1	-	TRBV6-6	TRBD2	CAGSLAGDYNEQFF	TGTGCCGGCTCACTAGCGGGTGACTACAATGAGCAGTTCTTC
TRBJ1-2	few	TRBV7-6	TRBD1	CASSLTVDPDRSYGYTF	TGTGCCAGCAGCTTAACCGTCGACCCGGACAGGAGCTATGGCTACACCTTC
TRBJ1-6	few	TRBV6-1	-	CASRYPSGLNSPLHF	TGTGCCAGCAGATACCCCTCGGGACTGAATTCACCCCTCCACTTT
TRBJ2-5	many	TRBV5-6	-	CASSLSAGPQETQYF	TGTGCCAGCAGCTTGTCGGCGGGGCCACAAGAGACCCAGTACTTC
TRBJ1-1	-	TRBV6-1	-	CASSESLQGNTEAFF	TGTGCCAGCAGTGAAAGCCTACAGGGAAACACTGAAGCTTTCTTT
TRBJ1-5	-	TRBV27	-	CASRRQNNQPQHF	TGTGCCAGCAGGAGACAGAACAATCAGCCCCAGCATTTT
TRBJ2-1	few	TRBV4-1	-	CASSQVAEQFF	TGCGCCAGCAGCCAAGTGGCTGAGCAGTTCTTC
TRBJ1-2	-	TRBV7-9	-	CASSLAGTGYTF	TGTGCCAGCAGCTTAGCAGGGACCGGCTACACCTTC
TRBJ1-6	few	TRBV5-6	-	CASSFEGGSPLHF	TGTGCCAGCAGCTTCGAGGGTGGTTCACCCCTCCACTTT
TRBJ2-1	few	TRBV19	-	CASSPALGPYNEQFF	TGTGCCAGTAGCCCGGCCCTGGGACCCTACAATGAGCAGTTCTTC
TRBJ2-3	few	TRBV29-1	-	CSVGATRGTDTQYF	TGCAGCGTGGGAGCGACCAGGGGCACAGATACGCAGTATTTT
TRBJ2-1	few	TRBV10-3	-	CAISAPRGPRSSYNEQFF	TGTGCCATCAGTGCCCCTAGAGGCCCCCGGAGCTCCTACAATGAGCAGTTCTTC
TRBJ1-2	-	TRBV11-2	-	CASSLAGTPGRGYTF	TGTGCCAGCAGCTTAGCCGGGACTCCCGGGCGTGGCTACACCTTC
TRBJ1-1	many	TRBV19	TRBD1	CASSSDRDRAFF	TGTGCCAGTAGCTCGGACAGGGATAGGGCTTTCTTT
TRBJ1-5	-	TRBV15	-	CATSRVNQPQHF	TGTGCCACCAGCAGGGTGAATCAGCCCCAGCATTTT
TRBJ2-1	few	TRBV6-2/TRBV6-3	-	CAGSDPGNEQFF	TGTGCCGGATCGGACCCCGGCAATGAGCAGTTCTTC
TRBJ1-1	few	TRBV7-3	-	CASSLWPSHHTFF	TGTGCCAGCAGCTTATGGCCCAGTCACCATACTTTCTTT
TRBJ1-2	few	TRBV20-1	TRBD1	CSAGSRDSIYGYTF	TGCAGTGCTGGGTCCCGGGACAGTATCTATGGCTACACCTTC
TRBJ1-6	-	TRBV6-6	TRBD1	CASSQEDRASPLHF	TGTGCCAGCAGTCAGGAGGACAGGGCTTCACCCCTCCACTTT
TRBJ2-1	many	TRBV7-9	-	CASSGIYNEQFF	TGTGCCAGCAGTGGTATCTACAATGAGCAGTTCTTC